Sequencing of this T cell receptor beta chain was carried out in a study of blood T cell repertoires in COVID-19. Overall study: Some COVID-19 samples were acute and others convalescent; all came from the United States, Italy and Spain. In each case, the material was cDNA or gDNA derived from T cells, B-cell-depleted T cells, or PBMCs.

In the study's own analysis: Estimates of nucleated cell counts were drawn from the amplification of reference gene primers. Some clones are missing from TCRdb's copy, which holds only in-frame ones; the method was immunoSEQ multiplex PCR. V, J and clone size reflect that table, while D and trimming were determined from the DNA. The sample lists about 250,000 clones; about four fifths were seen once. Germline CDR1 SGHAT, CDR2 FQNNGV. The CDR3 length is 15 residues. With 6 bases removed from V and 7 bases from J, the gap between germline ends came to 21 bases. V is TRBV11-2 and J is TRBJ1-2; TRBD1 is a possible D gene (6 bases). The receptor's source is a woman in her seventies with acute or convalescent COVID-19. Sequenced sample: peripheral blood. The CDR3 protein is CASSPGGQGRRGYTF. DNA for the CDR3: TGTGCCAGCAGTCCGGGGGGGCAGGGGAGACGTGGCTACACCTTC.